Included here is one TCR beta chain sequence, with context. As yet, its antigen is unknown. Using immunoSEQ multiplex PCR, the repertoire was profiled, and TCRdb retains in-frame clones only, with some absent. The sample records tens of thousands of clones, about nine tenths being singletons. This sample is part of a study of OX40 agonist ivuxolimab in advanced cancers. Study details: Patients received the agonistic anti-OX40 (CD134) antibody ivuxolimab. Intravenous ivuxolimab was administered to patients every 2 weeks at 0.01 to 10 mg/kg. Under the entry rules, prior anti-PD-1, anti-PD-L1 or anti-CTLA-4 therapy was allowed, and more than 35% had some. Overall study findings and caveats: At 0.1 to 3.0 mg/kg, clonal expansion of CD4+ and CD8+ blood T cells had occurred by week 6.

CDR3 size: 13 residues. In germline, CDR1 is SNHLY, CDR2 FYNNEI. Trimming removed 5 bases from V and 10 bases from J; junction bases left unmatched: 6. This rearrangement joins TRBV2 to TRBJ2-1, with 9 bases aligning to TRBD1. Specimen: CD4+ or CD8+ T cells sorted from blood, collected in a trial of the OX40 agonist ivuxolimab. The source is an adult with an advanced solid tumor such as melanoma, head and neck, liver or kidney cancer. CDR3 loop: CASSRDRASEQFF. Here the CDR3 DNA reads TGTGCCAGCAGTCGGGACAGGGCATCCGAGCAGTTCTTC.